This passage covers 20 T cell receptor beta chains from one sample sequenced in a study of cytomegalovirus exposure and HLA in healthy donors. The PCR was carried out with 60 Vbeta primers and 13 Jbeta primers. The assay was immunoSEQ multiplex PCR, and TCRdb's table has in-frame clones only and misses some. The sample contains tens of thousands of clones, around 78% of which appear only once. Sequences were obtained from PBMCs. Every receptor here comes from a man aged 40-50 years in good health and CMV-seronegative.

The chain combines TRBV6-1 with TRBJ1-5; 7 nucleotides line up with TRBD1. CDR3 size: 19 residues. V was pared by 1 base and J by 3 bases, with 15 bases of the junction left unmatched. From germline, CDR1 is MNHNS and CDR2 SASEGT. The CDR3 DNA reads as TGTGCCAGCAGTGAAGGGGCTGCCGCCAGGGGGGTTAACAATCAGCCCCAGCATTTT. Encoded protein: CASSEGAAARGVNNQPQHF.

The chain combines TRBV5-1 with TRBJ2-1, with a possible D match to TRBD1 (5 bases). The V and J ends lost 4 bases and 0 bases respectively, with 5 bases between them. Germline CDR1 SGHRS, CDR2 YFSETQ. This CDR3 is built from 13 residues. CDR3: CASSTGSYNEQFF. The CDR3 DNA reads as TGCGCCAGCAGCACAGGCTCCTACAATGAGCAGTTCTTC.

The chain employs TRBV5-5 and TRBJ1-3; D gene uncertain. This CDR3 region has 17 residues. V lost 4 bases and J lost 0, with 17 bases in between. Germline CDR1 reads SGHKS; CDR2 reads YYEKEE (reference sequence). CDR3 residues: CASSLYSVGGSGNTIYF. The CDR3 DNA is TGTGCCAGCAGCCTATACTCTGTAGGCGGCTCTGGAAACACCATATATTTT.

The J gene is TRBJ1-2, the V gene TRBV6-5, with 11 bases lining up with TRBD1. CDR1 and CDR2 from the germline V gene are MNHEY and SVGAGI. The V segment lost 6 bases and the J segment 4 bases; nucleotides outside the gene matches: 4. The CDR3 is 14 residues long. The CDR3 nucleotides read TGTGCCAGCAGGGCCGGGACAGGGGGCTATGGCTACACCTTC. Its protein is CASRAGTGGYGYTF.

The chain has TRBV5-1 and TRBJ1-1, with 10 bases lining up with TRBD1. The CDR3 totals 15 residues. The V gene end was trimmed by 3 bases and the J gene end by 3 bases; junction bases not matched to a gene: 5. The germline V gene has CDR1 SGHRS and CDR2 YFSETQ. The CDR3 sequence is CASSSGQGGYTEAFF. The CDR3 DNA sequence: TGCGCCAGCAGCTCCGGACAGGGGGGATACACTGAAGCTTTCTTT.

The chain joins TRBV5-6 to TRBJ2-7; 8 bases map to TRBD1. Germline CDR1 is SGHDT and CDR2 is YYEEEE. There are 15 residues in the CDR3. J gave up 4 bases and V 2 bases, and 8 bases lay outside the gene matches. The CDR3 coding sequence is TGTGCCAGCAGCTTAGGGGACAGGCCGTTTTACGAGCAGTACTTC. It yields the protein CASSLGDRPFYEQYF.

The genes are TRBV6-6 and TRBJ1-5; TRBD1 is a possible D gene (6 bases). In germline, CDR1 is MNHNY, CDR2 SVGAGI (reference sequence). The germline V and J ends were trimmed by 0 bases and 6 bases, with 15 bases remaining between them. The CDR3 consists of 16 residues. The CDR3 is CASSYSGRGGRQPQHF. The CDR3 DNA reads as TGTGCCAGCAGTTACTCAGGCAGGGGCGGGCGTCAGCCCCAGCATTTT.

CDR3 amino acids: CASSPVEEPVNEQFF. DNA for the CDR3: TGTGCCAGCAGTCCGGTCGAGGAGCCCGTAAATGAGCAGTTCTTC. The rearrangement joins TRBV9 to TRBJ2-1; D not resolved. V lost 5 bases, J lost 7 bases, and 19 bases lay in between. The CDR3 is 15 residues long. Germline values: CDR1 SGDLS, CDR2 YYNGEE.

CDR3 sequence: CASSLTAAGVTDTQYF. As DNA, the CDR3 is TGTGCCAGCAGCTTAACGGCGGCGGGCGTAACAGATACGCAGTATTTT. The V gene is TRBV7-3, the J gene TRBJ2-3, with D tentatively TRBD2 (5 bases). The CDR3 totals 16 residues. Per germline, CDR1 SGHTA and CDR2 FQGTGA. V lost 0 bases to trimming and J lost 3 bases, with 13 bases between them.

The chain couples TRBV5-6 to TRBJ2-2, with 7 bases that match TRBD1. V shed 1 base and J 6 bases; nucleotides not matched to a gene: 3. CDR1 is SGHDT, CDR2 YYEEEE, per germline. CDR3 length: 14 residues. As DNA, the CDR3 is TGTGCCAGCAGCTTGACAGGGGATCCCGGGGAGCTGTTTTTT. Translation: CASSLTGDPGELFF.

The chain links TRBV2 to TRBJ1-1, with 9 bases aligning to TRBD1. The ends lost 5 bases at V and 10 bases at J; junction bases unmatched: 5. Looked up from germline, CDR1 is SNHLY and CDR2 is FYNNEI. This CDR3 contains 12 residues. In nucleotides, the CDR3 is TGTGCCAGCAGTACAGGGGGCCGAGGAGCTTTCTTT. This codes for CASSTGGRGAFF.

The table lists this clone with a few counts. This chain uses TRBV29-1 with TRBJ1-4, with TRBD1 as a possible D gene (6 bases). The CDR3 contains 14 residues. V was cut by 6 bases and J by 8 bases, with 19 bases left in between. Germline V gives CDR1 SQVTM, CDR2 ANQGSEA. The CDR3 reads CSVSAGGRGEKLFF. CDR3 sequence (DNA): TGCAGCGTCTCCGCCGGGGGGCGAGGAGAAAAACTGTTTTTT.

The chain uses TRBV18 and TRBJ1-1; 7 positions agree with TRBD1. CDR1 is KGHSH and CDR2 is LQKENI in the germline V gene. The length of the CDR3 is 14 residues. V shed 4 bases and J 6 bases; nucleotides not matched to a gene: 8. CDR3 region: CASSLGQASSEAFF. Written as DNA, the CDR3 is TGTGCCAGCTCACTCGGACAGGCGAGTTCTGAAGCTTTCTTT.

In this sample, this clone turned up a few times. The chain has TRBV2 and TRBJ2-2; a possible D gene is TRBD1 (5 bases). Germline V gives CDR1 SNHLY, CDR2 FYNNEI. Deletions cut 7 bases from V and 4 bases from J, with 13 bases between. The CDR3 runs to 14 residues. As DNA, the CDR3 is TGTGCCAGCAACGGCAAGCAGGGCACCGGGGAGCTGTTTTTT. Protein sequence: CASNGKQGTGELFF.

V usage is TRBV7-9 and J usage is TRBJ2-5, with D perhaps TRBD2 (5 bases). The V gene lost 1 base and the J gene lost 4 bases, with 7 bases spanning the gap. CDR3 size: 13 residues. In germline, CDR1 is SEHNR, CDR2 FQNEAQ (reference sequence). As DNA, the CDR3 is TGTGCCAGCAGCTTAGGAGGGTTAGAGACCCAGTACTTC. This sequence encodes CASSLGGLETQYF. The full variable domain, rest sourced from reference TRBV7-9 and TRBJ2-5, is DTGVSQNPRHKITKRGQNVTFRCDPISEHNRLYWYRQTLGQGPEFLTYFQNEAQLEKSRLLSDRFSAERPKGSFSTLEIQRTEQGDSAMYLCASSLGGLETQYFGPGTRLLVL.

V is TRBV14 and J is TRBJ2-5, with 11 bases identical to TRBD1. The CDR3 is 13 residues long. The J segment lost 4 bases and the V segment lost 8 bases, leaving 3 bases of the junction unmatched. Looked up from germline, CDR1 is SGHDN and CDR2 is FVKESK. CDR3 DNA sequence: TGTGCCAGCGGACAGGGGGCCAGAGAGACCCAGTACTTC. It encodes CASGQGARETQYF.

This clone was picked up one time. The germline gene is not matched at one end of the junction; a read error may be the cause. This chain connects TRBV7-2 to TRBJ2-1, with 11 nucleotides matching TRBD2. The CDR3 loop spans 12 amino acids. CDR1 is SGHTA and CDR2 is FQGNSA in the germline V gene. In nucleotides, the CDR3 is TGTGCCAGCAGCGCGGGACTAGCGGTCCCCCTCTTC. Protein sequence: CASSAGLAVPLF.

This rearrangement joins TRBV5-1 to TRBJ1-1; TRBD1 might be the D (6 bases). Germline CDR1 reads SGHRS; CDR2 reads YFSETQ. This CDR3 region has 14 residues. V lost 0 bases and J 4 bases, leaving 10 bases between the germline ends. The CDR3 DNA follows: TGCGCCAGCAGCTTGGGAGTACAGGGCACTGAAGCTTTCTTT. This encodes CASSLGVQGTEAFF.

The CDR3 spells CASSQDYPGQGGAFF. In nucleotides, the CDR3 is TGCGCCAGCAGCCAGGACTACCCGGGACAGGGGGGGGCTTTCTTT. This chain uses TRBV4-1 with TRBJ1-1, with 11 nucleotides matching TRBD1. The CDR3 runs 15 residues. Losses at the gene ends were 3 bases for V and 11 bases for J; bases not matched to a gene: 11. Germline CDR1 reads MGHRA; CDR2 reads YSYEKL.

The chain recombines TRBV5-4 with TRBJ2-5, with 9 positions matching TRBD1. The J call may be mistaken, given a closer DNA end match to TRBJ2-7. In germline, CDR1 is SGHNT, CDR2 YYREEE (reference sequence). The CDR3 runs 15 residues. The CDR3 region has the DNA TGTGCCAGCAGCTTTCATACAGGGGGCACCTACGAGCAGTACTTC. Translating it yields CASSFHTGGTYEQYF.